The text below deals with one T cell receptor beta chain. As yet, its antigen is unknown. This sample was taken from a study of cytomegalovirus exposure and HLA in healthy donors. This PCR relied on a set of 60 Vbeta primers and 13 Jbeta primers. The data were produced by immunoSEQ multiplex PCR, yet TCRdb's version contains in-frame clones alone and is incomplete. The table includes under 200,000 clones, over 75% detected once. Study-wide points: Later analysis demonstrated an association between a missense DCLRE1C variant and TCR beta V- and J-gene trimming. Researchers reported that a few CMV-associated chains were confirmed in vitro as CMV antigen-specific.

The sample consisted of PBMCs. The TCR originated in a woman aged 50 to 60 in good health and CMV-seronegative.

The CDR3 DNA reads as TGTGCCAGCAGCCTATGGGGACTAGCGGGAGTGGACAATGAGCAGTTCTTC. Its protein product is CASSLWGLAGVDNEQFF. The gene calls are TRBV7-9 and TRBJ2-1; 14 nucleotides line up with TRBD2. J lost 5 bases, V lost 5 bases, and 8 bases had no gene match. The CDR3 sequence is 17 residues long. Germline V gene lookup returns CDR1 SEHNR and CDR2 FQNEAQ (reference sequence).